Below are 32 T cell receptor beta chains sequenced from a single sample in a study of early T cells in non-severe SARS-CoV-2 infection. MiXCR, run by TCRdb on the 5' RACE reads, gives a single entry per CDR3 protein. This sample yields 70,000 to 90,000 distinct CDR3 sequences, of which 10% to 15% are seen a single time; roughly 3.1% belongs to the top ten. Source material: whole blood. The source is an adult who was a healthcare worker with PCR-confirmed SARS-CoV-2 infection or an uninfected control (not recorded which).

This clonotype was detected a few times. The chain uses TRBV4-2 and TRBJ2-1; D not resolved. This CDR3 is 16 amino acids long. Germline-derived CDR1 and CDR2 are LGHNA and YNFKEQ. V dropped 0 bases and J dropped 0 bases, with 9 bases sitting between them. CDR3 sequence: CASSQDGSASYNEQFF. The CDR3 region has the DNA TGTGCCAGCAGCCAAGATGGAAGCGCCTCCTACAATGAGCAGTTCTTC.

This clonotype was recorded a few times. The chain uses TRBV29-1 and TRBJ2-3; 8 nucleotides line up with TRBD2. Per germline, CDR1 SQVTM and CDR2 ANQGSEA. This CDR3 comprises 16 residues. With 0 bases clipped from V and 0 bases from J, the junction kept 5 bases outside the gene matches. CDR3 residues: CSVEEGLGKSTDTQYF. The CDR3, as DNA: TGCAGCGTTGAAGAGGGACTAGGGAAGAGCACAGATACGCAGTATTTT.

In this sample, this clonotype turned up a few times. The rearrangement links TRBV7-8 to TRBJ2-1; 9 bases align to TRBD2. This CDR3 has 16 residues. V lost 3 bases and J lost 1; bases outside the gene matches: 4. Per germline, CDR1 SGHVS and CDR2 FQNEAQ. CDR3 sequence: CASSFRLAVSYNEQFF. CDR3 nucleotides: TGTGCCAGCAGCTTTAGACTAGCGGTTTCCTACAATGAGCAGTTCTTC. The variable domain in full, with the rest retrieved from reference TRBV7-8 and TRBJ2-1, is GAGVSQSPRYKVAKRGQDVALRCDPISGHVSLFWYQQALGQGPEFLTYFQNEAQLDKSGLPSDRFFAERPEGSVSTLKIQRTQQEDSAVYLCASSFRLAVSYNEQFFGPGTRLTVL.

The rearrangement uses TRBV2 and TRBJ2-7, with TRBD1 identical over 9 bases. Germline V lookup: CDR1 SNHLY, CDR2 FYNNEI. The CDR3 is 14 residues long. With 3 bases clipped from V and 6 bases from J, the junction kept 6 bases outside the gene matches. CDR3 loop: CASSDGTGIGEQYF. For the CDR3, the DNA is TGTGCCAGCAGTGACGGGACAGGGATAGGCGAGCAGTACTTC.

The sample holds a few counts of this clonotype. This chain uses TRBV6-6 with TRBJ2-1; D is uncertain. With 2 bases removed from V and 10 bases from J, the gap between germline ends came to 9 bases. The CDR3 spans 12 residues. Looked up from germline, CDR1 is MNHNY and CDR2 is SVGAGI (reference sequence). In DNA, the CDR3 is TGTGCCAGCAGTTACCCGCGGAAAGAGCAGTTCTTC. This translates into CASSYPRKEQFF.

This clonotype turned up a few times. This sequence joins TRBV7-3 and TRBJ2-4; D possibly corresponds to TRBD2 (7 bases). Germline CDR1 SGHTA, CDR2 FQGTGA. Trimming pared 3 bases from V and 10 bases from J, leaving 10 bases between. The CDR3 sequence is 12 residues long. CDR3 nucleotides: TGTGCCAGCAGCTTTAAGGGGGGGATTCAGTACTTC. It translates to CASSFKGGIQYF.

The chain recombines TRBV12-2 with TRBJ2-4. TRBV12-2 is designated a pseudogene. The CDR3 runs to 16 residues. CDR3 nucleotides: TGTGCAAGTCGCTTAGCATTTAGACCGGCCAAAAACATTCAGTACTTC. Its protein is CASRLAFRPAKNIQYF.

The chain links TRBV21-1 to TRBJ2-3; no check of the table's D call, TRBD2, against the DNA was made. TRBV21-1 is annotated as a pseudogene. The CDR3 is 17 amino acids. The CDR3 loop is CASSKERASGRADTQYF. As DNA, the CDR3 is TGTGCCAGCAGCAAAGAGAGGGCTAGCGGGAGGGCAGATACGCAGTATTTT.

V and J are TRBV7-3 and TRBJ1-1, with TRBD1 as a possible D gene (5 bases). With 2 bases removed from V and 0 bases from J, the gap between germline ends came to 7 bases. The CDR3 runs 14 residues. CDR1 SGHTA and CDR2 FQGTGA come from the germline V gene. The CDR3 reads CASSLAGLNTEAFF. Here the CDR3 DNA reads TGTGCCAGCAGCTTAGCAGGGCTGAACACTGAAGCTTTCTTT.

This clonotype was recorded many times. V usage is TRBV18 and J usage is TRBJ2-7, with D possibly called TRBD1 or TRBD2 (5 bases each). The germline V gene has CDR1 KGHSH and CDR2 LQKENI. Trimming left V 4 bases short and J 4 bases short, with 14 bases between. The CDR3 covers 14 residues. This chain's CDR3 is CASSRGAQGYEQYF. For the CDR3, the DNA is TGTGCCAGCTCACGAGGGGCCCAGGGATACGAGCAGTACTTC.

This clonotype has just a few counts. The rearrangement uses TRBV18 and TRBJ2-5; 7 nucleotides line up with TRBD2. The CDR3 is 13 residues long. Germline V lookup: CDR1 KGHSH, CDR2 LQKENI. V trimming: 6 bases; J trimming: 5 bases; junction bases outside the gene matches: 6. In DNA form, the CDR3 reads TGTGCCAGCTCCTCAAGCGGGGTGGAGACCCAGTACTTC. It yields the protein CASSSSGVETQYF.

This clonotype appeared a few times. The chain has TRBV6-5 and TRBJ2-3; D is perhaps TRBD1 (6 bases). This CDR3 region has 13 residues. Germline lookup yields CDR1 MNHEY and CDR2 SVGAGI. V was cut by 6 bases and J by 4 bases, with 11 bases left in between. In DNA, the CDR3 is TGTGCCAGCAGCCGAGGGACACCAGATACGCAGTATTTT. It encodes CASSRGTPDTQYF.

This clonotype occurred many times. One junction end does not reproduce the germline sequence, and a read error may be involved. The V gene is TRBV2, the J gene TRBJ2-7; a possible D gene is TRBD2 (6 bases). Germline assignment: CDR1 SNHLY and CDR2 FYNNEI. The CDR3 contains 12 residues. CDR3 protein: CASSDRGVGLNF. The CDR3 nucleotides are TGTGCCAGCAGCGACCGGGGTGTGGGACTTAACTTC.

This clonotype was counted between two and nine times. CDR3 sequence: CASSYGGRPQHF. The CDR3 DNA reads TGTGCCAGCAGTTATGGGGGACGGCCCCAGCATTTT. The rearrangement joins TRBV6-6 to TRBJ1-5; D perhaps matches TRBD1 (5 bases). The V end lost 3 bases, the J end lost 9 bases, and 9 bases lay between the germline ends. The CDR3 covers 12 residues. Germline assignment: CDR1 MNHNY and CDR2 SVGAGI (reference sequence).

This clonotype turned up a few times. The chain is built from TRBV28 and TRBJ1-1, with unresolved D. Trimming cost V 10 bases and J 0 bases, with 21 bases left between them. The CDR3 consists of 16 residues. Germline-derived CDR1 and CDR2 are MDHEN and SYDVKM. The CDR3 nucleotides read TGTGCCACGGCCGGGGTGGGCCCTCACATGAACACTGAAGCTTTCTTT. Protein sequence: CATAGVGPHMNTEAFF.

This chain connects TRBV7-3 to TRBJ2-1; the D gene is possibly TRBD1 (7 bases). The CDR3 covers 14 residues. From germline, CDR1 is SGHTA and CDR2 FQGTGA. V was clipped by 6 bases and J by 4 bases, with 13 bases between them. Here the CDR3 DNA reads TGTGCCAGCAGGCAGGGGGGAGGATACAATGAGCAGTTCTTC. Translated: CASRQGGGYNEQFF. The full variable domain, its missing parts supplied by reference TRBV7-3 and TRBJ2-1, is GAGVSQTPSNKVTEKGKYVELRCDPISGHTALYWYRQSLGQGPEFLIYFQGTGAADDSGLPNDRFFAVRPEGSVSTLKIQRTERGDSAVYLCASRQGGGYNEQFFGPGTRLTVL.

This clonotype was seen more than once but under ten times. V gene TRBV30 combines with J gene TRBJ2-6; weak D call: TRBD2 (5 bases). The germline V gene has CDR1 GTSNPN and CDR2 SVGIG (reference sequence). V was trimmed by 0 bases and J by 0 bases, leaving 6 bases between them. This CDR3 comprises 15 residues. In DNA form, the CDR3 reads TGTGCCTGGAGTGTACTAGGCTCTGGGGCCAACGTCCTGACTTTC. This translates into CAWSVLGSGANVLTF.

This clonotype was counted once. The CDR3 here is CASSGRSGRLSYNEQFF. For the CDR3, the DNA is TGCGCCAGCAGTGGCCGTAGCGGGAGGCTATCCTACAATGAGCAGTTCTTC. The chain has TRBV10-2 and TRBJ2-1, with 10 nucleotides matching TRBD2. The CDR3 is 17 residues long. Germline assignment: CDR1 WSHSY and CDR2 SAAADI. V lost 4 bases and J lost 1; bases outside the gene matches: 7.

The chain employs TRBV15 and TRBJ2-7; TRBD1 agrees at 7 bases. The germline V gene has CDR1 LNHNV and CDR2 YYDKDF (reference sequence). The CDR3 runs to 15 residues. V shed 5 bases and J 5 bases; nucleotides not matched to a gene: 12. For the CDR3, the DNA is TGTGCCACCAGCCCAATCGAAAGGGGGCGGGACGAGCAGTACTTC. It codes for CATSPIERGRDEQYF.

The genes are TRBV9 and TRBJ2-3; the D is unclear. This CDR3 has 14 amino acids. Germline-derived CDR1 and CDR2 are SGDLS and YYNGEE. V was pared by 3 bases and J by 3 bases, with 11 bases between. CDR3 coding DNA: TGTGCCAGCAGCGCCCGTCCTGGGACAGATACGCAGTATTTT. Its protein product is CASSARPGTDTQYF.

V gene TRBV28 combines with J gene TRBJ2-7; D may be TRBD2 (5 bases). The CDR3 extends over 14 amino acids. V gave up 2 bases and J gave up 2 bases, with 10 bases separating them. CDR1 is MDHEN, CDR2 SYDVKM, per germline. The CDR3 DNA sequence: TGTGCCAGCAGTTTACCGGGGATCCCCTACGAGCAGTACTTC. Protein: CASSLPGIPYEQYF.

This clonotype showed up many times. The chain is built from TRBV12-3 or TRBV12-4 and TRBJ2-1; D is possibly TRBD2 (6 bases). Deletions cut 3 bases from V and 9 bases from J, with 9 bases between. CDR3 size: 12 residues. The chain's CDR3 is CASSFSGGEQFF. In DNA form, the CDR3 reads TGTGCCAGCAGTTTCTCCGGGGGTGAGCAGTTCTTC.

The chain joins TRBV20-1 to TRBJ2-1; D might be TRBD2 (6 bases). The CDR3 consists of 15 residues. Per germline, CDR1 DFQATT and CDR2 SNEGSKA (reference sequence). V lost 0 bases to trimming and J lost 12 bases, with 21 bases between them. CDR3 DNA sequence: TGCAGTGCTAGAGATGGGCGGGATCGGATATTAGGGCAGTTCTTC. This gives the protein CSARDGRDRILGQFF.

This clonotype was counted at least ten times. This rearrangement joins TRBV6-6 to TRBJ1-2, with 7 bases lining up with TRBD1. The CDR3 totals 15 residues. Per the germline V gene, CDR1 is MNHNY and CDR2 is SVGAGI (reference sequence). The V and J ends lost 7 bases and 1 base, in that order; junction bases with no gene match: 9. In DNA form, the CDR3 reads TGTGCCAGCACCGAGACAGGGAGGGGTAACTATGGCTACACCTTC. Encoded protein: CASTETGRGNYGYTF.

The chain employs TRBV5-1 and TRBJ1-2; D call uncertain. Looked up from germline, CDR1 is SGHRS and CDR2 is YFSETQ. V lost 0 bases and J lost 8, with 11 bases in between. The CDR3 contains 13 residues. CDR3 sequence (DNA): TGCGCCAGCAGCTTGGGCACTCTCATGGGCTACACCTTC. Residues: CASSLGTLMGYTF.

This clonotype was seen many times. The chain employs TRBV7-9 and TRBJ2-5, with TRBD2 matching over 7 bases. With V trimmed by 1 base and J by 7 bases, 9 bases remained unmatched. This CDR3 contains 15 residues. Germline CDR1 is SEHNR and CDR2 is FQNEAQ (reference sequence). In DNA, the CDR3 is TGTGCCAGCAGCTTAGTTGGCGGGAGTGTCGGGACCCAGTACTTC. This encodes CASSLVGGSVGTQYF.

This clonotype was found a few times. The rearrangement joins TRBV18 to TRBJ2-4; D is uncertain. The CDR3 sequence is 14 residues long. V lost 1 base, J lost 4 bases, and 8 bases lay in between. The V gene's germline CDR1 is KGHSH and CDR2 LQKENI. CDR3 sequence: CASSPQGTKNIQYF. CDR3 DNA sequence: TGTGCCAGCTCACCACAGGGAACTAAAAACATTCAGTACTTC.

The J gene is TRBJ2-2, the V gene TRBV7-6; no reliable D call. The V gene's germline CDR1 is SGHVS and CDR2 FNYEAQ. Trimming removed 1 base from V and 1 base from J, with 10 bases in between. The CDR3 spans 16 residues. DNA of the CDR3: TGTGCCAGCAGCTTAGGGGCCAGCGTGAACACCGGGGAGCTGTTTTTT. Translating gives CASSLGASVNTGELFF. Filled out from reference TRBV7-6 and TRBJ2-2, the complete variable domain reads GAGVSQSPRYKVTKRGQDVALRCDPISGHVSLYWYRQALGQGPEFLTYFNYEAQQDKSGLPNDRFSAERPEGSISTLTIQRTEQRDSAMYRCASSLGASVNTGELFFGEGSRLTVL.

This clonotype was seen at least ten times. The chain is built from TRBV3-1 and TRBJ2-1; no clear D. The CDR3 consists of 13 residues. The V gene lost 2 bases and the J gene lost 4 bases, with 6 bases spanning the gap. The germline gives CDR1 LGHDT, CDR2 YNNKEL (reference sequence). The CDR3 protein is CASSQTLYNEQFF. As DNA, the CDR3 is TGTGCCAGCAGCCAAACTCTTTACAATGAGCAGTTCTTC.

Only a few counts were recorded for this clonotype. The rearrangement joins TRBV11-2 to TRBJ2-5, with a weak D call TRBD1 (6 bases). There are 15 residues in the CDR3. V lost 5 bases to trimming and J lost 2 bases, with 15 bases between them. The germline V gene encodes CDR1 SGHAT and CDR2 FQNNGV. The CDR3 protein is CASSPNRDRQETQYF. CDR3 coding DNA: TGTGCCAGCAGCCCCAACAGGGATAGGCAAGAGACCCAGTACTTC.

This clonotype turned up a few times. For the CDR3, the DNA is TGTGCCAGCAGGACAGGGGTGGAGACTGAAGCTTTCTTT. It encodes CASRTGVETEAFF. The chain joins TRBV12-3 or TRBV12-4 to TRBJ1-1; 8 bases are shared with TRBD1. Trimming at V came to 6 bases and at J to 5 bases, leaving 5 bases not matched to a gene. CDR3 length equals 13 residues.

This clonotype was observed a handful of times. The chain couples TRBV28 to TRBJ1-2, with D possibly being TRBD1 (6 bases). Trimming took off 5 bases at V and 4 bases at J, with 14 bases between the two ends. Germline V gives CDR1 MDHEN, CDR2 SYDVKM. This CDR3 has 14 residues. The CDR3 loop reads CASSPRGSGYGYTF. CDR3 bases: TGTGCCAGCAGTCCCAGGGGTTCAGGCTATGGCTACACCTTC.